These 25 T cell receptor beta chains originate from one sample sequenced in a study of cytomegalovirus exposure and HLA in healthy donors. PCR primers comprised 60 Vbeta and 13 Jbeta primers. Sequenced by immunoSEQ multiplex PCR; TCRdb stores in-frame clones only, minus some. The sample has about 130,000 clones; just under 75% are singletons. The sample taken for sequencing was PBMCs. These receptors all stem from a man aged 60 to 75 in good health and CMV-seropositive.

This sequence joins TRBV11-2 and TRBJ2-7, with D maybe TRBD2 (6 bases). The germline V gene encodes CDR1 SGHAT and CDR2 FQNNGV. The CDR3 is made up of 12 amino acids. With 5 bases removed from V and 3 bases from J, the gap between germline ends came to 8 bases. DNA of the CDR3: TGTGCCAGCAGCGGGGGGAACTACGAGCAGTACTTC. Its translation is CASSGGNYEQYF.

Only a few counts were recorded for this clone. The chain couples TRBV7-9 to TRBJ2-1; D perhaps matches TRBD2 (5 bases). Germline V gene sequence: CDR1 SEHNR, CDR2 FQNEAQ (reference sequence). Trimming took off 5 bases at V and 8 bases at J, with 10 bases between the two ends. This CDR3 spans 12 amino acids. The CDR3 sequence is CASSPVAYEQFF. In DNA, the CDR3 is TGTGCCAGCAGCCCTGTAGCGTATGAGCAGTTCTTC.

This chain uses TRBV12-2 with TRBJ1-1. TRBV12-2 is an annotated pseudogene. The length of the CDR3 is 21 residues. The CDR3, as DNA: TGTGCAAGTCGCTTAGCCATGAACCCATCGCGCGGCGAGGTCATGAACACTGAAGCTTTCTTT. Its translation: CASRLAMNPSRGEVMNTEAFF.

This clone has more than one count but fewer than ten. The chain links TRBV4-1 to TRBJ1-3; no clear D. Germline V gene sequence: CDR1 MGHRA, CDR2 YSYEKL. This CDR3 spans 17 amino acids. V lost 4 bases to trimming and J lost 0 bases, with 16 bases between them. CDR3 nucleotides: TGCGCCAGCAGCCGAGGAGGGTTCGTCCTCTCTGGAAACACCATATATTTT. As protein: CASSRGGFVLSGNTIYF.

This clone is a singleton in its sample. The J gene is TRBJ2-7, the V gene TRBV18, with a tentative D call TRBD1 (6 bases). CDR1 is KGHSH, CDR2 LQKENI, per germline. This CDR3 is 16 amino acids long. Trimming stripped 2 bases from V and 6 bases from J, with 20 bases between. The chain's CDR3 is CASSPDGPGAKAEQYF. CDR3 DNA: TGTGCCAGCTCACCAGATGGTCCAGGGGCAAAAGCCGAGCAGTACTTC.

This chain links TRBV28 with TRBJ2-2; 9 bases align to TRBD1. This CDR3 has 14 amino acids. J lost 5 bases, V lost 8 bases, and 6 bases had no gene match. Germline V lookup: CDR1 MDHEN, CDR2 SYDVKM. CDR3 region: CASLGQGRTGELFF. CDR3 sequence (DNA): TGTGCCAGCTTGGGACAGGGACGGACCGGGGAGCTGTTTTTT.

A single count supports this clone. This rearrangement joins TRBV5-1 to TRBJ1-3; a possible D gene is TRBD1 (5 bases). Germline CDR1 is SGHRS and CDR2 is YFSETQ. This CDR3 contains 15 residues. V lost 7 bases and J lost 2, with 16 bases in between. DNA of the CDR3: TGCGCCAGCGGGGCCATCCCCGGAGCTGGAAACACCATATATTTT. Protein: CASGAIPGAGNTIYF.

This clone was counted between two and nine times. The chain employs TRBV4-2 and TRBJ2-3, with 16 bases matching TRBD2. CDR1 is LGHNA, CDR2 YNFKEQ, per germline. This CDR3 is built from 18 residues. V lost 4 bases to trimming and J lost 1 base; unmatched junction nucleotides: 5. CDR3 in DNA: TGTGCCAGCAGCCCGGGGACTAGCGGGGGGGAGGGCACAGATACGCAGTATTTT. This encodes CASSPGTSGGEGTDTQYF.

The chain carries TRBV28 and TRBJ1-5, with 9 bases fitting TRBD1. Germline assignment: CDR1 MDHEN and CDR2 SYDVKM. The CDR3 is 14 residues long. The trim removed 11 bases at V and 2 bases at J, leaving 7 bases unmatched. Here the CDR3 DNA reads TGTGCCGGGGAGACAGGGGGAGGCAATCAGCCCCAGCATTTT. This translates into CAGETGGGNQPQHF.

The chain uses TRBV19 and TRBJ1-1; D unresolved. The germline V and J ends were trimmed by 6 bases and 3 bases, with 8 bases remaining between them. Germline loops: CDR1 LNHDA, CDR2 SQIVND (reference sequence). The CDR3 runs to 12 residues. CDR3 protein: CASRAGYTEAFF. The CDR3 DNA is TGTGCCAGTAGGGCGGGATACACTGAAGCTTTCTTT. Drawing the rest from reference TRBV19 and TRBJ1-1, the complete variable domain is DGGITQSPKYLFRKEGQNVTLSCEQNLNHDAMYWYRQDPGQGLRLIYYSQIVNDFQKGDIAEGYSVSREKKESFPLTVTSAQKNPTAFYLCASRAGYTEAFFGQGTRLTVV.

As DNA, the CDR3 is TGTGCCAGCAGCGTTGACATCTCTGGAAACACCATATATTTT. Protein product: CASSVDISGNTIYF. The chain joins TRBV9 to TRBJ1-3, with D unresolved. The CDR3 totals 14 residues. Germline-derived CDR1 and CDR2 are SGDLS and YYNGEE. V lost 2 bases, J lost 0 bases, and 6 bases lay in between.

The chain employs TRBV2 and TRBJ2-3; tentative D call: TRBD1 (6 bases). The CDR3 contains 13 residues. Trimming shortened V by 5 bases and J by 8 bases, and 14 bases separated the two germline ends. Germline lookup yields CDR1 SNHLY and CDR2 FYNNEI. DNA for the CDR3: TGTGCCAGCAGTACACACAGGGATGGTACGCAGTATTTT. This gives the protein CASSTHRDGTQYF.

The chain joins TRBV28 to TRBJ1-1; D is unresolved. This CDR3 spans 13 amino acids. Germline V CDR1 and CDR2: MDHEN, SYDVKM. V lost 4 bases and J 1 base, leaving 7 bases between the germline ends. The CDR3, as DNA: TGTGCCAGCAGTTCATGGGCGAACACTGAAGCTTTCTTT. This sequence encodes CASSSWANTEAFF. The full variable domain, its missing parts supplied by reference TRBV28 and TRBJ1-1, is DVKVTQSSRYLVKRTGEKVFLECVQDMDHENMFWYRQDPGLGLRLIYFSYDVKMKEKGDIPEGYSVSREKKERFSLILESASTNQTSMYLCASSSWANTEAFFGQGTRLTVV.

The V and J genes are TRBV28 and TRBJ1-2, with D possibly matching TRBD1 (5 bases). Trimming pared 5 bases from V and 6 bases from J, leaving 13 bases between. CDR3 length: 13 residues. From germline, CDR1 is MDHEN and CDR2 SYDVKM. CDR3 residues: CASSLPGRNGYTF. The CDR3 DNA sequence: TGTGCCAGCAGTCTCCCAGGGAGGAATGGCTACACCTTC.

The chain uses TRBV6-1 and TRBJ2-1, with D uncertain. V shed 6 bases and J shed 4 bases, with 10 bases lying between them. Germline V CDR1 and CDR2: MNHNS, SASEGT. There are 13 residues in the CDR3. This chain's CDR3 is CASSPVSYNEQFF. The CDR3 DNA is TGTGCCAGCAGCCCAGTAAGTTACAATGAGCAGTTCTTC.

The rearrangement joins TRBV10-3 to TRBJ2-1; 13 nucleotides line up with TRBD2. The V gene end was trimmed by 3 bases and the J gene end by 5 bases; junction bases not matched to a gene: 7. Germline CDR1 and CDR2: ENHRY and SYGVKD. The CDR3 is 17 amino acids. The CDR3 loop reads CAISDSGLAGPNNEQFF. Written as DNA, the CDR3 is TGTGCCATCAGTGATTCGGGACTAGCGGGGCCTAACAATGAGCAGTTCTTC.

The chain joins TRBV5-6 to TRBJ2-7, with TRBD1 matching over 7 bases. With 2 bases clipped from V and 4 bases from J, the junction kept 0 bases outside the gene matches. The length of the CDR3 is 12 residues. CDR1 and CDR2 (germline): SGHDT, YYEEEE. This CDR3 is CASSLQGYEQYF. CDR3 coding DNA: TGTGCCAGCAGCTTACAGGGGTACGAGCAGTACTTC. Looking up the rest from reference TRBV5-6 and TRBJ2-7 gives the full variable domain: DAGVTQSPTHLIKTRGQQVTLRCSPKSGHDTVSWYQQALGQGPQFIFQYYEEEERQRGNFPDRFSGHQFPNYSSELNVNALLLGDSALYLCASSLQGYEQYFGPGTRLTVT.

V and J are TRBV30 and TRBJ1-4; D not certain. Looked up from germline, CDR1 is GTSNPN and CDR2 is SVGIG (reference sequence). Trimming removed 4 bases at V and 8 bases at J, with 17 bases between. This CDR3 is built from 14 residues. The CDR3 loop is CAWTEGVLEEKLFF. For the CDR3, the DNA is TGTGCCTGGACCGAGGGAGTCCTTGAGGAAAAACTGTTTTTT.

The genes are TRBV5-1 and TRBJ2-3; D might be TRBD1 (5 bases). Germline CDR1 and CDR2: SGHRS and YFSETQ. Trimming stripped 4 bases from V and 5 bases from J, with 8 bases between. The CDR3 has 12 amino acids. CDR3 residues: CASSPQGDTQYF. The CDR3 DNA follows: TGCGCCAGCAGCCCCCAGGGAGATACGCAGTATTTT.

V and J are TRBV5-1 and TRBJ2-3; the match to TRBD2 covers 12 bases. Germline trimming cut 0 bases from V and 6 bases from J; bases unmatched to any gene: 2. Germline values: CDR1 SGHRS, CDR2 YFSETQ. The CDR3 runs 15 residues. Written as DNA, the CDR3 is TGCGCCAGCAGCTTGGGGACTAGCGGGGCGGATACGCAGTATTTT. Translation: CASSLGTSGADTQYF.

The CDR3 here is CASSEQESSYNEQFF. CDR3 DNA sequence: TGTGCCAGCAGTGAACAGGAAAGTTCCTACAATGAGCAGTTCTTC. This chain connects TRBV2 to TRBJ2-1; unclear D gene. Germline V gives CDR1 SNHLY, CDR2 FYNNEI. This CDR3 is 15 amino acids long. Trimming removed 2 bases from V and 1 base from J, with 9 bases in between.

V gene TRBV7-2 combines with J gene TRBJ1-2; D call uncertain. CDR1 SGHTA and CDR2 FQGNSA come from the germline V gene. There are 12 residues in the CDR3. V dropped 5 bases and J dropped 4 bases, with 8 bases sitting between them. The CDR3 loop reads CASSRGGYGYTF. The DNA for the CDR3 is TGTGCCAGCAGCCGGGGAGGCTATGGCTACACCTTC.

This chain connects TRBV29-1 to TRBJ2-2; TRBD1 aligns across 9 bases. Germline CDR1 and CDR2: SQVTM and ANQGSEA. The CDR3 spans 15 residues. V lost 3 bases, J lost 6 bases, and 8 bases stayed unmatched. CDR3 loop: CSVDQSGQGSGELFF. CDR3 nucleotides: TGCAGCGTTGACCAGTCCGGACAGGGGTCCGGGGAGCTGTTTTTT.

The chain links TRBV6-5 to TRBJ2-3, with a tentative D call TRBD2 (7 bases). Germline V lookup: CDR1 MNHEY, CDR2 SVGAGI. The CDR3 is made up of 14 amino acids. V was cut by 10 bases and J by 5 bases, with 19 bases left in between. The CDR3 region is CATGEGGAEDTQYF. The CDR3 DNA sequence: TGTGCCACCGGTGAGGGGGGGGCCGAAGATACGCAGTATTTT.

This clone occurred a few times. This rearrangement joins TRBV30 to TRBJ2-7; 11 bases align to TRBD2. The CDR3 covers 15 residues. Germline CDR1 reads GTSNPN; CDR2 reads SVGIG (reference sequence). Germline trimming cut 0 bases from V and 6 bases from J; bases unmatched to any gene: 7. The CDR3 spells CAWSVRLAGGLEQYF. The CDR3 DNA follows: TGTGCCTGGAGTGTACGGTTAGCGGGGGGGCTCGAGCAGTACTTC.